This is a list of T cell receptor beta chains from one sample in a study of blood T cell repertoires in COVID-19. Clones were sequenced by immunoSEQ multiplex PCR, and TCRdb holds only the in-frame ones, with some missing. The sample includes 85,000 to 95,000 clones, more than 75% of them seen just once. The sequencing input was peripheral blood. These receptors all stem from a man aged 65 to 79 with acute or convalescent COVID-19. Each CDR3 is given with its conserved first and last residue. The D gene is left open where the match is weak. Size is stated for part of the rows, as once, few or many counts, or as a class when the clone is expanded.

. | . | TRBJ1-1 | TRBV27 | CASSLGGGYTEAFF | TGTGCCAGCAGTTTAGGCGGGGGCTACACTGAAGCTTTCTTT
. | few | TRBJ1-2 | TRBV6-5 | CASSYSWGGGYGYTF | TGTGCCAGCAGTTACTCGTGGGGGGGCGGCTATGGCTACACCTTC
. | . | TRBJ1-2 | TRBV21-1 | CASSKHPGMGPGNYGYTF | TGTGCCAGCAGCAAGCACCCAGGAATGGGCCCGGGGAACTATGGCTACACCTTC
TRBD2 | . | TRBJ2-7 | TRBV11-2 | CASSLTSGRAYEQYF | TGTGCCAGCAGCCTCACTAGCGGGAGAGCCTACGAGCAGTACTTC
TRBD1 | . | TRBJ1-1 | TRBV19 | CASSIVGQGTEAFF | TGTGCCAGTAGTATAGTTGGACAGGGGACTGAAGCTTTCTTT
TRBD2 | . | TRBJ2-3 | TRBV6-4 | CASSDGTTLRSDTQYF | TGTGCCAGCAGTGACGGGACTACCCTTCGGTCAGATACGCAGTATTTT
TRBD2 | . | TRBJ2-2 | TRBV7-8 | CASSLNSGRPNTGELFF | TGTGCCAGCAGCTTAAATAGCGGGAGGCCAAACACCGGGGAGCTGTTTTTT
TRBD1 | once | TRBJ2-2 | TRBV30 | CAWSLVQGKAGTGELFF | TGTGCCTGGAGTTTGGTACAGGGGAAGGCGGGCACCGGGGAGCTGTTTTTT
. | few | TRBJ1-2 | TRBV6-5 | CASSLGAGYGYTF | TGTGCCAGCAGTTTGGGCGCAGGCTATGGCTACACCTTC
TRBD2 | . | TRBJ2-2 | TRBV10-1 | CASSDYGGDTGELFF | TGCGCCAGCAGCGACTATGGGGGGGACACCGGGGAGCTGTTTTTT
. | . | TRBJ1-2 | TRBV6-6 | CASGMEQGYGYTF | TGTGCCAGCGGTATGGAACAGGGATATGGCTACACCTTC
. | once | TRBJ1-1 | TRBV10-2 | CASSLSYRTLNTEAFF | TGCGCCAGCAGTCTCTCCTACAGGACCTTGAACACTGAAGCTTTCTTT
TRBD2 | . | TRBJ2-3 | TRBV10-2 | CATALAGGTSSTDTQYF | TGCGCCACCGCACTAGCGGGGGGTACCTCTAGCACAGATACGCAGTATTTT
TRBD1 | . | TRBJ2-7 | TRBV2 | CVTGSGAGGYGQYF | TGTGTTACGGGATCCGGGGCAGGGGGTTATGGGCAGTACTTC
. | . | TRBJ1-3 | TRBV7-6 | CASSLVSPPGNTIYF | TGTGCCAGCAGCTTAGTATCCCCTCCTGGAAACACCATATATTTT
. | . | TRBJ2-5 | TRBV7-7 | CASSLADRETQYF | TGTGCTAGCAGCTTAGCCGATCGGGAGACCCAGTACTTC
. | . | TRBJ2-2 | TRBV14 | CASSQDWWDSNTGELFF | TGTGCCAGCAGCCAAGATTGGTGGGACTCGAACACCGGGGAGCTGTTTTTT
. | . | TRBJ1-1 | TRBV19 | CASSISQDIEAFF | TGTGCCAGTAGTATAAGCCAGGATATTGAAGCTTTCTTT
TRBD2 | . | TRBJ2-1 | TRBV7-2 | CASSLSRASGSHEQFF | TGTGCCAGCAGCTTAAGTAGGGCTAGCGGGAGCCATGAGCAGTTCTTC
. | . | TRBJ1-1 | TRBV4-1 | CASSQGRGGRAFF | TGCGCCAGCAGCCAAGGACGGGGGGGGCGAGCTTTCTTT
TRBD1 | . | TRBJ1-2 | TRBV19 | CASSERDSSNYGYTF | TGTGCCAGTAGTGAACGGGACAGCTCAAACTATGGCTACACCTTC
. | . | TRBJ1-5 | TRBV28 | CASSLGGGDGQPQHF | TGTGCCAGCAGTTTAGGTGGAGGGGATGGCCAGCCCCAGCATTTT
. | . | TRBJ1-4 | TRBV6-1 | CASSGRSRGSGTEKLFF | TGTGCCAGCAGTGGGAGATCTCGGGGGTCGGGTACCGAAAAACTGTTTTTT
. | . | TRBJ1-1 | TRBV3-1/TRBV3-2 | CASSQGVSAFF | TGTGCCAGCAGCCAAGGTGTCTCAGCTTTCTTT
TRBD1 | . | TRBJ1-2 | TRBV30 | CACTNSRGMYGYTF | TGTGCCTGTACTAATTCCAGGGGGATGTACGGCTACACCTTC
TRBD1 | . | TRBJ2-3 | TRBV28 | CASTIGGQGAPDTQYF | TGTGCCAGCACTATAGGGGGACAGGGGGCTCCAGATACGCAGTATTTT
. | few | TRBJ2-7 | TRBV29-1 | CSVGNQGPGEQYF | TGCAGCGTTGGCAATCAGGGGCCTGGAGAGCAGTACTTC
TRBD1 | . | TRBJ1-1 | TRBV6-5 | CASRLQGPVQAFF | TGTGCCAGCAGGTTACAGGGGCCTGTACAAGCTTTCTTT
TRBD1 | . | TRBJ1-4 | TRBV5-1 | CASSLGGQGNEKLFF | TGCGCCAGCAGCTTGGGGGGACAGGGGAATGAAAAACTGTTTTTT
. | . | TRBJ1-3 | TRBV7-6 | CASSVDWSSGNTIYF | TGTGCCAGCAGCGTGGACTGGAGCTCTGGAAACACCATATATTTT
TRBD2 | . | TRBJ2-2 | TRBV7-2 | CASSLQAGMNTGELFF | TGTGCCAGCAGCCTTCAAGCGGGGATGAACACCGGGGAGCTGTTTTTT
TRBD2 | . | TRBJ2-5 | TRBV6-4 | CASSPTSGAQETQYF | TGTGCCAGCAGTCCGACTAGCGGGGCCCAAGAGACCCAGTACTTC
TRBD1 | . | TRBJ1-1 | TRBV6-4 | CASRDGQGTEAFF | TGTGCCAGCAGGGACGGACAGGGCACTGAAGCTTTCTTT
TRBD2 | . | TRBJ2-3 | TRBV27 | CASSLRRGGAGTDTQYF | TGTGCCAGCAGTTTGAGGCGGGGGGGGGCTGGCACAGATACGCAGTATTTT
. | . | TRBJ1-1 | TRBV5-6 | CASIPMGGTEAFF | TGTGCCAGCATCCCGATGGGGGGCACTGAAGCTTTCTTT
TRBD1 | few | TRBJ1-1 | TRBV2 | CASTQGVNTEAFF | TGTGCCAGCACCCAGGGGGTTAACACTGAAGCTTTCTTT
TRBD2 | . | TRBJ2-1 | TRBV6-5 | CASSYREGYEQFF | TGTGCCAGCAGTTACCGGGAGGGCTATGAGCAGTTCTTC
TRBD2 | . | TRBJ2-1 | TRBV2 | CASRALAGADNEQFF | TGTGCCAGCAGGGCTCTAGCGGGAGCCGATAATGAGCAGTTCTTC
TRBD2 | . | TRBJ2-1 | TRBV5-4 | CASSTTLLAGNYNEQFF | TGTGCCAGCAGTACAACTCTACTAGCGGGGAACTACAATGAGCAGTTCTTC
TRBD1 | . | TRBJ2-5 | TRBV5-4 | CASSFPRQGAEETQYF | TGTGCCAGCAGCTTTCCCCGACAGGGGGCCGAAGAGACCCAGTACTTC
TRBD1 | . | TRBJ1-1 | TRBV27 | CASRERGRLNTEAFF | TGTGCCAGCAGAGAAAGGGGGCGATTGAACACTGAAGCTTTCTTT
. | . | TRBJ1-4 | TRBV28 | CASTPGIMATNEKLFF | TGTGCCAGCACCCCTGGCATCATGGCAACTAATGAAAAACTGTTTTTT